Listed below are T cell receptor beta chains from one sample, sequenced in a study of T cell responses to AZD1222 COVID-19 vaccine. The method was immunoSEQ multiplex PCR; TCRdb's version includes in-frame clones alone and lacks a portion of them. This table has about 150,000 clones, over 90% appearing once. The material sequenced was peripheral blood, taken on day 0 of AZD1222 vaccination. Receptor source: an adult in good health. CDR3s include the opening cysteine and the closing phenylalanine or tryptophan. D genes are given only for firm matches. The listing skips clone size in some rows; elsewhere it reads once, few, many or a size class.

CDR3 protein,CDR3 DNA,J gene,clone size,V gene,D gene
CASSPGLAGGQETQYF,TGTGCCAGCAGCCCTGGACTAGCGGGGGGGCAAGAGACCCAGTACTTC,TRBJ2-5,once,TRBV7-2,TRBD2
CASSLFRLAANTGELFF,TGCGCCAGCAGCCTTTTTCGACTAGCGGCAAACACCGGGGAGCTGTTTTTT,TRBJ2-2,NA,TRBV4-1,TRBD2
CASSPQSNEQFF,TGTGCCAGCAGCCCTCAGTCAAATGAGCAGTTCTTC,TRBJ2-1,NA,TRBV5-4,NA
CASSGGQPLAKNIQYF,TGTGCCAGCAGTGGGGGACAGCCTCTAGCCAAAAACATTCAGTACTTC,TRBJ2-4,few,TRBV2,TRBD1
CASSAADSGTDTQYF,TGTGCCAGCAGCGCTGCGGACAGCGGAACAGATACGCAGTATTTT,TRBJ2-3,NA,TRBV9,NA
CASSYSTSQPQHF,TGTGCCAGCAGTTACTCGACTAGCCAGCCCCAGCATTTT,TRBJ1-5,NA,TRBV6-5,NA
CASSQLAGDEQYF,TGTGCCAGCAGCCAACTAGCGGGAGACGAGCAGTACTTC,TRBJ2-7,few,TRBV3-1/TRBV3-2,TRBD2
CASSLEDEQFF,TGTGCCAGCAGCCTAGAGGATGAGCAGTTCTTC,TRBJ2-1,NA,TRBV9,NA
CASSRGNSGGTEAFF,TGTGCCAGTAGCCGGGGGAATTCAGGGGGCACTGAAGCTTTCTTT,TRBJ1-1,NA,TRBV19,TRBD1
CASSRDRSVPHEQYF,TGTGCCAGCAGCCGGGACCGATCCGTACCCCACGAGCAGTACTTC,TRBJ2-7,NA,TRBV5-1,NA
CASSPRDRNTGELFF,TGTGCCAGCTCACCACGGGACAGGAACACCGGGGAGCTGTTTTTT,TRBJ2-2,NA,TRBV18,TRBD1
CAISELRAGRYTGELFF,TGTGCCATCAGTGAGCTCCGGGCCGGACGATACACCGGGGAGCTGTTTTTT,TRBJ2-2,once,TRBV10-3,NA
CASSKGGTTNYGYTF,TGTGCCAGTAGTAAGGGCGGAACCACTAACTATGGCTACACCTTC,TRBJ1-2,NA,TRBV19,NA
CASSFSGAWERSYNSPLHF,TGTGCCAGCAGCTTTTCCGGGGCTTGGGAAAGGTCCTATAATTCACCCCTCCACTTT,TRBJ1-6,NA,TRBV11-2,NA
CASSTQGAAYGYTF,TGTGCCAGCAGCACACAGGGGGCTGCCTATGGCTACACCTTC,TRBJ1-2,NA,TRBV3-1/TRBV3-2,TRBD1
CAAGGHSNQPQHF,TGTGCCGCGGGGGGGCATAGCAATCAGCCCCAGCATTTT,TRBJ1-5,NA,TRBV3-1/TRBV3-2,NA